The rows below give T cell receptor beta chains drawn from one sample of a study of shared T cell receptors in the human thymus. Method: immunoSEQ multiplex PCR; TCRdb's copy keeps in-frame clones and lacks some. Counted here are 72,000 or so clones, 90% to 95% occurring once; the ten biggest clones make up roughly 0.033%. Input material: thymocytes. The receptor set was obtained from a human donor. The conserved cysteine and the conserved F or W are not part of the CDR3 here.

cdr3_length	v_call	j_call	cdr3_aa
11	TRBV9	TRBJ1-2	ASSALQGVGYT
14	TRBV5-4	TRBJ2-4	ASSSLGSTGLNIQY
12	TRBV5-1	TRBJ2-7	ASRDRDRDYEQY
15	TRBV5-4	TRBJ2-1	ASAWTGSFTTYNEQF
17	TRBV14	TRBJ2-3	ASSQEGTSGGSPTDTQY
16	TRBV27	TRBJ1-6	ASSLPSTRPPYNSPLH
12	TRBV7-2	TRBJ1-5	ASSYRVSNQPQH
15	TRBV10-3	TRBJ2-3	AISESIGAPSTDTQY
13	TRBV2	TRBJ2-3	ASSERRESTDTQY
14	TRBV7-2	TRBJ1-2	ASSPMEPGANYGYT
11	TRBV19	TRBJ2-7	ASSLGASYEQY
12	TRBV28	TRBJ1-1	ATLGGVANTEAF
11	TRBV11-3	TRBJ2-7	ASSAGTLYEQY
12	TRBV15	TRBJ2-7	ATSIGTGTYEQY
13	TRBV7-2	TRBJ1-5	ASSPGSRGDQPQH
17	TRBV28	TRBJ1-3	ASSLILPGQGSPGNTIY
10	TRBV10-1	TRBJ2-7	ARGQAPYEQY
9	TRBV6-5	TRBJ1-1	ASSYAERTF
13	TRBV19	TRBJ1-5	ASSDGTISNQPQH
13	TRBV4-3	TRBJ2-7	ASSQVHRGSYEQY
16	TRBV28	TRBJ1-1	ASSPQRDRGLLNTEAF